The 31 T cell receptor beta chains listed next were all sequenced from one sample in a study of blood T cells in healthy people across ages. The second PCR ran about 6 to 12 cycles with a sample-barcoded 5' primer and J-beta primers. TCRdb recomputed calls from the 5' RACE reads with MiXCR, one row per CDR3 protein. The table shows over 1,300,000 distinct CDR3 sequences, with around 59% occurring only once. Material for sequencing was blood. The receptors were sampled from a young man in good health.

CDR3 bases: TGTGCTAGTGGCCCAGGGGGGAAGAACACTGAAGCTTTCTTT. It specifies CASGPGGKNTEAFF. This chain uses TRBV12-5 with TRBJ1-1; 7 bases line up with TRBD1. This CDR3 region has 14 residues. The germline CDR1 and CDR2 sequences are LGHNT and FRNRAP. The junction had 5 bases not matched to a gene; V was cut back by 6 bases and J by 1 base.

This rearrangement joins TRBV7-9 to TRBJ2-4; TRBD1 matches 7 bases. Near its end, the DNA agrees better with TRBJ2-7, so the J call may be wrong. CDR3 size: 13 residues. Germline CDR1 reads SEHNR; CDR2 reads FQNEAQ (reference sequence). The CDR3 region is CASSQGDFYEQYF. The CDR3 nucleotides read TGTGCCAGCAGCCAGGGGGATTTTTACGAGCAGTACTTC.

The CDR3 coding sequence is TGCAGCGTGCTGGATACTGGAGCCGCGCAGTACTTC. It specifies CSVLDTGAAQYF. The chain carries TRBV29-1 and TRBJ2-7; D gene ambiguous. The germline V and J ends were trimmed by 6 bases and 9 bases, with 18 bases remaining between them. Germline V CDR1 and CDR2: SQVTM, ANQGSEA. The CDR3 is made up of 12 amino acids.

This clonotype was observed a few times. The V call is TRBV5-1, the J call TRBJ2-3; possibly TRBD1 for D (6 bases). V shed 6 bases and J shed 2 bases, with 13 bases lying between them. From germline, CDR1 is SGHRS and CDR2 YFSETQ. The CDR3 consists of 14 residues. DNA of the CDR3: TGCGCCAGCACTGGTGGGACAAACACAGATACGCAGTATTTT. It specifies CASTGGTNTDTQYF. Supplemented by reference TRBV5-1 and TRBJ2-3, the full variable domain reads KAGVTQTPRYLIKTRGQQVTLSCSPISGHRSVSWYQQTPGQGLQFLFEYFSETQRNKGNFPGRFSGRQFSNSRSEMNVSTLELGDSALYLCASTGGTNTDTQYFGPGTRLTVL.

Turning to this clonotype: One end of the junction fails to match germline, which may point to a read error. The rearrangement uses TRBV27 and TRBJ2-3; TRBD1 matches at 8 bases. Germline CDR1 is MNHEY and CDR2 is SMNVEV (reference sequence). The CDR3 extends over 14 amino acids. The CDR3 DNA reads as TGTGCCAGCAGTCGGACAGGGCGCACAGGTACGCAGTATTTT. Translation gives CASSRTGRTGTQYF.

V gene TRBV14 combines with J gene TRBJ1-1, with D perhaps TRBD1 (6 bases). V shed 4 bases and J shed 4 bases, with 13 bases lying between them. CDR1 and CDR2 (germline): SGHDN, FVKESK. This CDR3 has 14 residues. The CDR3 nucleotides read TGTGCCAGCAGCCTAGGACAGTGGCCCACTGAAGCTTTCTTT. Protein product: CASSLGQWPTEAFF.

The rearrangement links TRBV6-6 to TRBJ2-5; TRBD2 is a possible D gene (5 bases). Trimming pared 5 bases from V and 11 bases from J, leaving 18 bases between. CDR1 is MNHNY, CDR2 SVGAGI, per germline (reference sequence). This CDR3 region has 13 residues. The CDR3 spells CASSTGLAQWQYF. The CDR3 region has the DNA TGTGCCAGCAGTACCGGACTGGCTCAGTGGCAGTACTTC.

This chain links TRBV29-1 with TRBJ2-1; 8 bases map to TRBD1. The CDR3 length is 14 residues. Germline CDR1 is SQVTM and CDR2 is ANQGSEA. CDR3 DNA: TGCAGTGGATATCTCTTGACAGGGGCAGGTGAGCAGTTCTTC. Its protein product is CSGYLLTGAGEQFF.

The chain couples TRBV2 to TRBJ2-7; tentatively, D is TRBD2 (5 bases). Between the trimmed V and J ends, which lost 7 bases and 6 bases, there was a span of 16 bases. The CDR3 consists of 13 residues. Germline values: CDR1 SNHLY, CDR2 FYNNEI. CDR3 amino acids: CASTVLADSEQYF. The CDR3 bases are TGTGCCAGCACGGTGCTAGCCGATTCCGAGCAGTACTTC. Full variable domain (remainder filled in from reference TRBV2 and TRBJ2-7): EPEVTQTPSHQVTQMGQEVILRCVPISNHLYFYWYRQILGQKVEFLVSFYNNEISEKSEIFDDQFSVERPDGSNFTLKIRSTKLEDSAMYFCASTVLADSEQYFGPGTRLTVT.

The chain has TRBV12-3 or TRBV12-4 and TRBJ1-1, with 7 bases matching TRBD1. The CDR3 runs 15 residues. The ends lost 6 bases at V and 1 base at J; junction bases unmatched: 8. CDR3 residues: CASSRGQTRNTEAFF. Here the CDR3 DNA reads TGTGCCAGCAGCCGGGGACAGACTCGGAACACTGAAGCTTTCTTT.

DNA for the CDR3: TGCGCCAGCAGCCGGACGGGGTTGCACCCAGCCGATACAAACTATGGCTACACCTTC. Its translation is CASSRTGLHPADTNYGYTF. The chain uses TRBV5-1 and TRBJ1-2; D is ambiguous. Germline lookup yields CDR1 SGHRS and CDR2 YFSETQ. Trimming took 4 bases from V and 2 from J, leaving 27 bases between them. CDR3 length: 19 amino acids.

This clonotype was seen only a few times. V gene TRBV6-6 combines with J gene TRBJ1-2, with TRBD1 matching over 8 bases. This CDR3 is 13 amino acids long. V shed 10 bases and J 7 bases; nucleotides not matched to a gene: 11. The germline CDR1 and CDR2 sequences are MNHNY and SVGAGI (reference sequence). CDR3 nucleotide sequence: TGTGCCATCCAGGGAAACAGGGGGACTGGCTACACCTTC. As protein: CAIQGNRGTGYTF.

V and J are TRBV20-1 and TRBJ2-5; maybe TRBD1 (5 bases). The J call is uncertain, as TRBJ2-7 better fits the DNA end. The CDR3 loop spans 14 amino acids. Germline-derived CDR1 and CDR2 are DFQATT and SNEGSKA (reference sequence). The DNA of the CDR3 is TGCAGTGCTATGGACATACGAGGCTTCTACGAGCAGTACTTC. Amino acid sequence: CSAMDIRGFYEQYF.

The gene calls are TRBV7-9 and TRBJ2-1; 10 bases agree with TRBD2. The CDR3 covers 14 residues. The trim removed 6 bases at V and 5 bases at J, leaving 4 bases unmatched. Germline loops: CDR1 SEHNR, CDR2 FQNEAQ (reference sequence). DNA of the CDR3: TGTGCCAGCAGTTCAAGCGGGGGGGACAATGAGCAGTTCTTC. Translating it yields CASSSSGGDNEQFF.

The J gene is TRBJ2-1, the V gene TRBV20-1, with D possibly called TRBD1 or TRBD2 (5 bases each). Germline V gene lookup returns CDR1 DFQATT and CDR2 SNEGSKA (reference sequence). V dropped 5 bases and J dropped 7 bases, with 12 bases sitting between them. This CDR3 contains 12 residues. The CDR3 region has the DNA TGCAGTGCTCCCGGGACCCCAAATGAGCAGTTCTTC. Translation: CSAPGTPNEQFF.

Remarks on this clonotype: Compared with germline, one end of the junction differs, possibly owing to a read error. The CDR3 nucleotides are TGTGCCAGCAGTACACAGCAAGTACACTATGTCTACACCTTC. As protein: CASSTQQVHYVYTF. The V and J genes are TRBV28 and TRBJ1-2; D remains ambiguous. Germline loops: CDR1 MDHEN, CDR2 SYDVKM. The CDR3 sequence is 14 residues long.

This chain joins TRBV10-3 and TRBJ1-2, with unresolved D. V shed 4 bases and J shed 8 bases, with 14 bases lying between them. Germline loops: CDR1 ENHRY, CDR2 SYGVKD. CDR3 size: 13 residues. CDR3 DNA sequence: TGTGCCATCAGTGTTGCACCCGGGGAGGGCTACACCTTC. Its protein product is CAISVAPGEGYTF.

The rearrangement links TRBV7-8 to TRBJ2-2; TRBD1 matches 10 bases. V shed 1 base and J 5 bases; nucleotides not matched to a gene: 4. Germline values: CDR1 SGHVS, CDR2 FQNEAQ. CDR3 size: 16 residues. The CDR3 loop is CASSLEVDRGTGELFF. In DNA, the CDR3 is TGTGCCAGCAGCTTAGAAGTGGACAGGGGGACCGGGGAGCTGTTTTTT.

J is TRBJ2-1 and V is TRBV4-1; D is possibly TRBD2 (6 bases). The V end was cut by 5 bases, the J end by 1 base, with 15 bases between. The germline V gene encodes CDR1 MGHRA and CDR2 YSYEKL. This CDR3 has 16 residues. The CDR3 DNA reads as TGCGCCAGCAGCTCTGTCATTAGCGGATCCTACAATGAGCAGTTCTTC. Its translation: CASSSVISGSYNEQFF.

The chain combines TRBV6-2 or TRBV6-3 with TRBJ2-1, with 8 bases matching TRBD2. Trimming cost V 7 bases and J 4 bases; bases outside gene matches: 9. There are 15 residues in the CDR3. The germline V gene encodes CDR1 MNHEY and CDR2 SVGEGT. CDR3 residues: CASKDPGGGYNEQFF. CDR3 DNA: TGTGCCAGCAAGGACCCCGGGGGGGGGTACAATGAGCAGTTCTTC.

The CDR3 DNA is TGTGCCAGCAGTCCACTAGCGGGAGGGAGTTCCGAGCAGTACTTC. The encoded protein is CASSPLAGGSSEQYF. The rearrangement joins TRBV27 to TRBJ2-7; 13 bases fit TRBD2. The CDR3 extends over 15 amino acids. The V segment lost 5 bases and the J segment 6 bases; nucleotides outside the gene matches: 7. CDR1 is MNHEY, CDR2 SMNVEV, per germline (reference sequence).

This chain connects TRBV7-9 to TRBJ2-5, with TRBD1 identical over 10 bases. Gene TRBJ2-7 matches the end of the DNA better, so the J call may be wrong. The CDR3 covers 16 residues. Per germline, CDR1 SEHNR and CDR2 FQNEAQ (reference sequence). CDR3 in amino acids: CASIPLDGDRGNEQYF. The CDR3 DNA reads TGTGCCAGCATCCCCCTGGACGGGGACAGGGGAAACGAGCAGTACTTC.

The V and J genes are TRBV6-6 and TRBJ2-3, with no clear D. CDR3 size: 15 residues. CDR1 and CDR2 from the germline V gene are MNHNY and SVGAGI (reference sequence). V lost 0 bases to trimming and J lost 8 bases, with 15 bases between them. The CDR3 sequence is CASSYSRSRLGTQYF. The CDR3 coding sequence is TGTGCCAGCAGTTACTCGAGATCGCGGTTGGGTACGCAGTATTTT.

This clonotype was counted only a few times. The V call is TRBV24-1, the J call TRBJ2-1, with D possibly TRBD2 on 6 matching bases. Germline V gives CDR1 KGHDR, CDR2 SFDVKD. The CDR3 runs 15 residues. V gave up 7 bases and J gave up 12 bases, with 24 bases separating them. The CDR3 DNA reads TGTGCCACCAGCGAAGGGATTTCGACGGGAGAGGGGCAGTTCTTC. It is translated as CATSEGISTGEGQFF.

The chain links TRBV28 to TRBJ1-6; no clear D gene. Germline values: CDR1 MDHEN, CDR2 SYDVKM. Deletions cut 2 bases from V and 4 bases from J, with 12 bases between. There are 16 residues in the CDR3. As DNA, the CDR3 is TGTGCCAGCAGTTTAGATTGGCAGATATATAATTCACCCCTCCACTTT. As protein: CASSLDWQIYNSPLHF.

For this clonotype: A much larger clone sits a single nucleotide away, making a read error possible. The CDR3 does not end in the conserved phenylalanine or tryptophan, so this is likely a read error. CDR3 residues: CASSRQGPYEQYS. In nucleotides, the CDR3 is TGTGCCAGCAGTCGACAGGGCCCCTACGAGCAGTACTCC. J is TRBJ2-7 and V is TRBV12-3 or TRBV12-4, with 7 bases aligning to TRBD1. V dropped 5 bases and J dropped 2; count of bases not matched to a gene: 3. The CDR3 runs to 13 residues.

On this clonotype itself: One end of the junction varies from germline; a read error may be responsible. The chain carries TRBV4-1 and TRBJ2-2, with D uncertain. The CDR3 extends over 14 amino acids. Germline CDR1 and CDR2: MGHRA and YSYEKL. CDR3 residues: CASSQARNAGELFF. In DNA form, the CDR3 reads TGCGCCAGCAGCCAAGCACGGAACGCCGGGGAGCTGTTTTTT.

This sequence joins TRBV2 and TRBJ2-2; D gene ambiguous. This CDR3 spans 15 amino acids. CDR1 is SNHLY and CDR2 is FYNNEI in the germline V gene. The ends were cut back, 1 base at V and 6 bases at J, with 12 bases in the middle. The CDR3 DNA sequence: TGTGCCAGCAGTGAAGGTGCTAGGGCGGCCGGGGAGCTGTTTTTT. Translation gives CASSEGARAAGELFF.

This chain joins TRBV18 and TRBJ2-4; D call uncertain. V shed 2 bases and J shed 4 bases, with 21 bases lying between them. This CDR3 is 18 amino acids long. Germline values: CDR1 KGHSH, CDR2 LQKENI. Here the CDR3 DNA reads TGTGCCAGCTCACCAGGGTTCGGGCAGGCCCGTTGGAAAAACATTCAGTACTTC. Translated: CASSPGFGQARWKNIQYF.

The gene calls are TRBV24-1 and TRBJ1-5; D not resolved. The CDR3 loop spans 15 amino acids. The germline CDR1 and CDR2 sequences are KGHDR and SFDVKD. V was shortened by 4 bases and J by 5 bases, with 14 bases between the two germline ends. CDR3 region: CATSDTTNPYQPQHF. In nucleotides, the CDR3 is TGTGCCACCAGTGACACGACCAACCCTTATCAGCCCCAGCATTTT.

V and J are TRBV20-1 and TRBJ1-1, with TRBD1 matching over 7 bases. From germline, CDR1 is DFQATT and CDR2 SNEGSKA (reference sequence). The length of the CDR3 is 12 residues. Unmatched junction bases numbered 5, after V lost 5 bases and J lost 5 bases. CDR3 in amino acids: CSAYRGGTEAFF. The CDR3 DNA follows: TGCAGTGCTTACAGGGGTGGGACTGAAGCTTTCTTT.